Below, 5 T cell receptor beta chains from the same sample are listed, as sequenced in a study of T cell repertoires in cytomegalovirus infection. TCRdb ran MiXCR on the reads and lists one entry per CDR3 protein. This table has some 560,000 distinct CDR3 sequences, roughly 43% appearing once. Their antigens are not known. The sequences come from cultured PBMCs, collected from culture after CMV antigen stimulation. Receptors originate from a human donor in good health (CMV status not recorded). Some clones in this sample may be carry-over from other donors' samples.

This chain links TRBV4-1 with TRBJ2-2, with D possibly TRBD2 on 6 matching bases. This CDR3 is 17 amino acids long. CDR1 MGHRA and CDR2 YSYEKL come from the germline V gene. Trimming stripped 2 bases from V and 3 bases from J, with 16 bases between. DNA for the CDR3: TGCGCCAGCAGCCAACGGGGGACTCTTGACGACACCGGGGAGCTGTTTTTT. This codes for CASSQRGTLDDTGELFF.

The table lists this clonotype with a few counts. This CDR3 is CASSPQSSGYSNQPQHF. The CDR3 DNA follows: TGTGCCAGCAGCCCACAAAGTTCCGGCTATAGCAATCAGCCCCAGCATTTT. The genes are TRBV7-2 and TRBJ1-5, with D unclear. V was shortened by 5 bases and J by 0 bases, with 17 bases between the two germline ends. The CDR3 consists of 17 residues. Germline CDR1 and CDR2: SGHTA and FQGNSA.

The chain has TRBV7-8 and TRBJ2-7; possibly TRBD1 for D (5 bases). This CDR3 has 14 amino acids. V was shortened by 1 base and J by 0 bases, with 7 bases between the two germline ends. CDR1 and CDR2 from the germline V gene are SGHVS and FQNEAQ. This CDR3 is CASSLDDSSYEQYF. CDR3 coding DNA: TGTGCCAGCAGCTTAGATGACAGCTCCTACGAGCAGTACTTC.

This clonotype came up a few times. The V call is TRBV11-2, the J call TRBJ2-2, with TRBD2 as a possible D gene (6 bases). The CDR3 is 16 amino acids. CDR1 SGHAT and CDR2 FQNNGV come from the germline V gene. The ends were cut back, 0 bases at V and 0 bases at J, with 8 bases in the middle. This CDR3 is CASSLERGPNTGELFF. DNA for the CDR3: TGTGCCAGCAGCTTAGAGCGGGGACCGAACACCGGGGAGCTGTTTTTT.

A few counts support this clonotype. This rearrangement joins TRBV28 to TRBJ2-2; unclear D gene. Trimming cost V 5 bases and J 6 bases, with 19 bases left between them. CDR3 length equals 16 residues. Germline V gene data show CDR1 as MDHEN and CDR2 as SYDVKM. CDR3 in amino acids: CASSTDVGPPPGELFF. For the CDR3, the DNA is TGTGCCAGCAGTACCGACGTCGGCCCTCCACCCGGGGAGCTGTTTTTT.